These T cell receptor beta chains were read from a single sample in a study of blood T cell repertoires in COVID-19. The repertoire was sequenced with immunoSEQ multiplex PCR; TCRdb's copy has only in-frame clones and lacks some. The sample shows some 120,000 clones, over 85% of them seen only once. The sample consisted of peripheral blood. The receptors were gathered from a man aged 50-59 years with active COVID-19. CDR3s include the opening cysteine and the closing phenylalanine or tryptophan. D genes are given only for firm matches. Size values are once, few and many counts, or a class for expanded clones, and some rows have none.

>NA|TRBJ2-3|NA|TRBV9
CASSPTSTDTQYF
TGTGCCAGCAGCCCCACTAGCACAGATACGCAGTATTTT
>TRBD1|TRBJ1-5|NA|TRBV2
CASTGGTGVGNQPQHF
TGTGCCAGCACGGGGGGGACAGGGGTAGGGAATCAGCCCCAGCATTTT
>NA|TRBJ2-1|NA|TRBV3-1/TRBV3-2
CASSQTGNEQFF
TGTGCCAGCAGCCAGACGGGGAATGAGCAGTTCTTC
>TRBD1|TRBJ2-1|NA|TRBV13
CASSFRDREADEQFF
TGTGCCAGCAGCTTTAGGGACAGGGAAGCGGATGAGCAGTTCTTC
>NA|TRBJ1-1|NA|TRBV7-9
CASSSGVGNTEAFF
TGTGCCAGCAGCTCAGGGGTCGGGAACACTGAAGCTTTCTTT
>NA|TRBJ2-7|once|TRBV10-2
CASKAHSLSYEQYF
TGCGCCAGCAAAGCACACAGTTTATCCTACGAGCAGTACTTC
>TRBD2|TRBJ2-3|NA|TRBV7-9
CASSSVGTRIGTDTQYF
TGTGCCAGCAGCTCGGTAGGGACTAGAATCGGCACAGATACGCAGTATTTT
>TRBD2|TRBJ2-1|NA|TRBV27
CASSWRTSGRSNEQFF
TGTGCCAGCAGTTGGAGAACTAGCGGGAGAAGCAATGAGCAGTTCTTC
>NA|TRBJ2-2|NA|TRBV6-5
CASSPLLNTGELFF
TGTGCCAGCAGCCCACTCCTGAACACCGGGGAGCTGTTTTTT
>NA|TRBJ1-1|NA|TRBV27
CASSHLGGGRGTEAFF
TGTGCCAGCAGCCATCTGGGGGGGGGCCGTGGCACTGAAGCTTTCTTT
>NA|TRBJ2-6|NA|TRBV2
CASHSQGSSGANVLTF
TGTGCCAGCCACTCTCAGGGGAGCTCTGGGGCCAACGTCCTGACTTTC
>TRBD1|TRBJ2-1|NA|TRBV6-6
CASSSPGTGKNEQFF
TGTGCCAGCAGCTCCCCGGGGACAGGGAAGAATGAGCAGTTCTTC
>NA|TRBJ1-1|once|TRBV7-2
CASSLAQGLSTEAFF
TGTGCCAGCAGCTTAGCGCAGGGTCTGAGTACTGAAGCTTTCTTT
>NA|TRBJ2-1|NA|TRBV7-2
CASSLGGRGSDNEQFF
TGTGCCAGCAGCTTAGGAGGCAGGGGTAGTGACAATGAGCAGTTCTTC
>NA|TRBJ1-5|NA|TRBV2
CASSAGGPQHF
TGTGCCAGCAGTGCCGGGGGGCCCCAGCATTTT
>NA|TRBJ1-2|NA|TRBV6-5
CASRKHEAGYGYTF
TGTGCCAGCAGAAAACATGAGGCGGGCTATGGCTACACCTTC
>NA|TRBJ1-1|NA|TRBV12-3/TRBV12-4
CASSLGTALEAFF
TGTGCCAGCAGTTTAGGGACAGCCCTTGAAGCTTTCTTT
>NA|TRBJ2-5|once|TRBV5-1
CASSSLPRAEETQYF
TGCGCCAGCAGCTCACTCCCTAGAGCGGAAGAGACCCAGTACTTC
>TRBD2|TRBJ2-3|NA|TRBV6-5
CASGFRDYPTSTQYF
TGTGCCAGCGGATTCCGGGACTACCCCACATCCACGCAGTATTTT
>TRBD2|TRBJ2-1|once|TRBV18
CASSPGLAGNNEQFF
TGTGCCAGCTCACCTGGGCTAGCGGGGAACAATGAGCAGTTCTTC
>TRBD2|TRBJ2-1|NA|TRBV6-2/TRBV6-3
CASSYPGTSNEQFF
TGTGCCAGCAGTTACCCCGGGACTAGCAATGAGCAGTTCTTC
>TRBD2|TRBJ2-6|once|TRBV11-2
CASSLTSAWLSGANVLTF
TGTGCCAGCAGCTTAACTAGCGCCTGGCTCTCTGGGGCCAACGTCCTGACTTTC
>TRBD2|TRBJ2-1|NA|TRBV5-1
CASSQTSGRSDEQFF
TGCGCCAGCAGCCAGACTAGCGGGAGGAGCGATGAGCAGTTCTTC
>NA|TRBJ2-2|NA|TRBV2
CASSVTREITGELFF
TGTGCCAGCAGTGTAACGCGGGAAATCACCGGGGAGCTGTTTTTT
>NA|TRBJ2-5|NA|TRBV5-6
CASSFVTAEETQYF
TGTGCCAGCAGCTTCGTGACAGCTGAAGAGACCCAGTACTTC
>NA|TRBJ2-5|NA|TRBV7-2
CASSLWLQETQYF
TGTGCCAGCAGCTTGTGGCTGCAAGAGACCCAGTACTTC
>NA|TRBJ1-1|NA|TRBV7-9
CASSFDLASEAFF
TGTGCCAGCAGCTTCGATTTGGCCTCTGAAGCTTTCTTT
>TRBD1|TRBJ2-4|NA|TRBV5-5
CASSSQQGARAKNIQYF
TGTGCCAGCAGCTCACAACAGGGGGCTCGGGCCAAAAACATTCAGTACTTC
>TRBD2|TRBJ2-3|NA|TRBV5-1
CASSPAGGRAADTQYF
TGCGCCAGCAGCCCTGCTGGCGGGAGGGCCGCAGATACGCAGTATTTT
>TRBD1|TRBJ1-1|NA|TRBV29-1
CSALRDRLNTEAFF
TGCAGCGCCCTAAGGGACAGGCTGAACACTGAAGCTTTCTTT
>TRBD1|TRBJ1-6|NA|TRBV18
CASSPGQGNSPLHF
TGTGCCAGCTCACCGGGACAGGGGAATTCACCCCTCCACTTT
>TRBD2|TRBJ2-5|NA|TRBV7-9
CASSPRLGLAFQETQYF
TGTGCCAGCAGCCCCCGGTTGGGACTAGCCTTCCAAGAGACCCAGTACTTC
>TRBD1|TRBJ2-5|NA|TRBV29-1
CSVTGTGRSETQYF
TGCAGCGTTACCGGGACAGGGAGGAGTGAGACCCAGTACTTC
>TRBD1|TRBJ2-2|NA|TRBV11-3
CASSSSGQGGELFF
TGTGCCAGCAGCTCCTCCGGACAGGGCGGGGAGCTGTTTTTT
>NA|TRBJ1-1|NA|TRBV19
CASSNRDNPTEAFF
TGTGCCAGTAGTAACCGGGACAACCCCACTGAAGCTTTCTTT
>TRBD2|TRBJ2-3|NA|TRBV7-3
CASSLFSGVTDTQYF
TGTGCCAGCAGCCTATTTAGCGGGGTCACAGATACGCAGTATTTT
>NA|TRBJ1-1|NA|TRBV6-6
CASSYGQKNTEAFF
TGTGCCAGCAGTTACGGACAGAAGAACACTGAAGCTTTCTTT
>TRBD1|TRBJ2-2|once|TRBV18
CASSPPGTGGVNGELFF
TGTGCCAGCTCACCTCCCGGGACAGGGGGCGTAAACGGGGAGCTGTTTTTT
>NA|TRBJ2-7|NA|TRBV5-1
CASSLWGAGQTYEQYF
TGCGCCAGCAGCTTGTGGGGGGCGGGACAGACCTACGAGCAGTACTTC